The source of this TCR beta chain is a study of CXCR4 blockade with PD-1 therapy in pancreatic cancer. A word on this clone: One end of the junction varies from germline; a read error may be responsible.

The method was immunoSEQ multiplex PCR; TCRdb's version includes in-frame clones alone and lacks a portion of them. This sample has 4,000 to 6,500 clones, with approximately 60% found just once. The CDR3 totals 15 residues. Per the germline V gene, CDR1 is KGHSH and CDR2 is LQKENI. The chain links TRBV18 to TRBJ2-7, with 8 bases matching TRBD2. The sequence was obtained from a human donor with pancreatic ductal adenocarcinoma. Sequencing was carried out using tumor tissue. The CDR3, as DNA: TGTGCCAGCTCACCACTGAGCGGGAGCTCCTACGAACAGTACTTC. Protein sequence: CASSPLSGSSYEQYF.